This TCR beta chain was sequenced during a study of human thymus T cells. Sequenced by immunoSEQ multiplex PCR; TCRdb stores in-frame clones only, minus some. The sample has some 120,000 clones, approximately 96% seen once; the top ten hold 0.02% to 0.03%. The thymus tissue came from resections taken during corrective heart surgery. The people who donated were healthy Finnish babies having corrective surgery for congenital heart defects. Comment on this clone: The antigen remains unidentified.

The germline V gene has CDR1 MNHNS and CDR2 SASEGT. Trimming removed 6 bases from V and 1 base from J, with 15 bases in between. This CDR3 region has 15 residues. Whole-study results and caveats: In thymic and blood repertoires alike, V and J usage looked biased. What related research reported was that thymic repertoires overlapped highly among unrelated individuals.

The V and J genes are TRBV6-1 and TRBJ1-2; D not certain. Sequencing was done on a sample of thymus tissue. This clonotype originated in a boy under two years old with a congenital heart defect but otherwise immunologically healthy. DNA for the CDR3: TGTGCCAGCAGCAGACATCCGGGCCTTAACTATGGCTACACCTTC. Its translation is CASSRHPGLNYGYTF.